The sequence of this T cell receptor beta chain was determined in a study of cytomegalovirus exposure and HLA in healthy donors. This table comes from immunoSEQ multiplex PCR, and its TCRdb copy is limited to in-frame clones, with some not included. The sample lists about 170,000 clones, about nine tenths occurring once. Germline values: CDR1 LNHDA, CDR2 SQIVND (reference sequence). V lost 6 bases and J 6 bases, leaving 18 bases between the germline ends. CDR3 length: 15 residues. General study findings and limits: Some TCR beta chains (roughly 150 of them) were listed as cytomegalovirus-associated. High sensitivity and specificity were reportedly achieved when the classifier diagnosed cytomegalovirus status. Usually a TCR sequence was rare, but some public TCRs were found in many donors. Specificity for CMV antigens was confirmed in vitro for a few of the CMV-associated chains.

Comments on this clone: Its specificity is not known.

This chain connects TRBV19 to TRBJ1-3, with unresolved D. The specimen was PBMCs. This sequence originates from a woman in her 30s in good health and CMV-seronegative. The CDR3 nucleotides read TGTGCCAGTAGGACGACGTCAAACCTTGAAAACACCATATATTTT. It translates to CASRTTSNLENTIYF.